This TCR beta chain was sequenced during a study of blood T cell repertoires in COVID-19. About the study: Spain, Italy and the United States supplied samples that represented acute and convalescent COVID-19. PBMCs, B-cell-depleted T cells, or T cells were the source of the cDNA or gDNA that made up the material.

Original processing notes: Amplification of reference gene primers was used by the study to estimate nucleated cell counts. Libraries were prepared by immunoSEQ multiplex PCR; TCRdb keeps only in-frame clonotypes and omits some of them. That table is the source of V, J and clone size, and D and trimming were worked out from the DNA. The sample yields 70,000 or so clones, approximately 90% seen once. Germline values: CDR1 SEHNR, CDR2 FQNEAQ (reference sequence). The V end lost 1 base, the J end lost 9 bases, and 16 bases lay between the germline ends. CDR3 length: 15 amino acids. Sample: peripheral blood. This TCR was recovered from an elderly woman with acute or convalescent COVID-19. The V gene is TRBV7-9, the J gene TRBJ1-3; TRBD1 might be the D (5 bases). The CDR3: CASSLGQSLRTTIYF. The DNA for the CDR3 is TGTGCCAGCAGCTTAGGACAGTCTCTTAGAACCACCATATATTTT.